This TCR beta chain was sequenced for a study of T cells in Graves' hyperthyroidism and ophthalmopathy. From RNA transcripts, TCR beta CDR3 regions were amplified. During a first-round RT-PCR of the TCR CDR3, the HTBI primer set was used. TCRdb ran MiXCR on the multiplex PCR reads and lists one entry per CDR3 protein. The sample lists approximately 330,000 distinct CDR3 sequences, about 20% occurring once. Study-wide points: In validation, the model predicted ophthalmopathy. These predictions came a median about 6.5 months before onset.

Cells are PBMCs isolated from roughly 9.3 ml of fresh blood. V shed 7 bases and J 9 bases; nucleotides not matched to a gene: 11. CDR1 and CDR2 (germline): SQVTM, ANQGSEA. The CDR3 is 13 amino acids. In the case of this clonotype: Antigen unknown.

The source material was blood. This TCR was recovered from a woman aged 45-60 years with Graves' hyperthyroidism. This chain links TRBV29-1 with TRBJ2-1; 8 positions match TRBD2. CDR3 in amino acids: CSAGGGIGGEQFF. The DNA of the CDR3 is TGCAGCGCGGGGGGGGGGATCGGTGGTGAGCAGTTCTTC.